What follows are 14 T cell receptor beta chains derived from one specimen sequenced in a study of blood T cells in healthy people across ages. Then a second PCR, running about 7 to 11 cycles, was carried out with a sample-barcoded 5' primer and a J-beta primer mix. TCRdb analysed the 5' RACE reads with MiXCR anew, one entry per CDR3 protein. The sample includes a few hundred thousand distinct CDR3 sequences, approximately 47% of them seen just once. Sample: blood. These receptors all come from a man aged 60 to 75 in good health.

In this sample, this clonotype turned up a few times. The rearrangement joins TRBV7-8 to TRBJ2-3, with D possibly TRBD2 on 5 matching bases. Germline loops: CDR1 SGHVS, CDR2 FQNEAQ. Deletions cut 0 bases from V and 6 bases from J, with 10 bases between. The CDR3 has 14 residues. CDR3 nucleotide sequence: TGTGCCAGCAGCTTAGCGGGAGACTTGGATACGCAGTATTTT. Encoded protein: CASSLAGDLDTQYF.

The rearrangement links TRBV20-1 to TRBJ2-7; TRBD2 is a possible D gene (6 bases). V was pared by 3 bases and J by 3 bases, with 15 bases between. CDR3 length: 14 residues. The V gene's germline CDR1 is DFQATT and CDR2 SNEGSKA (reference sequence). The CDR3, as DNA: TGCAGTGCTAGGGGCGGCGGGACCGACTACGAGCAGTACTTC. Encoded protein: CSARGGGTDYEQYF.

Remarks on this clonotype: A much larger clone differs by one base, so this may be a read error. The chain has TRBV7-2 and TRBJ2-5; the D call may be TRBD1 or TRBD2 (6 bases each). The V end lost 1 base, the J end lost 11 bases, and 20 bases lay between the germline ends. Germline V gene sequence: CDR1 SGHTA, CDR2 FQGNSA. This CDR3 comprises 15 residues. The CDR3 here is CASSLGQRGVNEQYF. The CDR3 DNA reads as TGTGCCAGCAGCTTAGGGCAGAGGGGGGTGAATGAGCAGTACTTC.

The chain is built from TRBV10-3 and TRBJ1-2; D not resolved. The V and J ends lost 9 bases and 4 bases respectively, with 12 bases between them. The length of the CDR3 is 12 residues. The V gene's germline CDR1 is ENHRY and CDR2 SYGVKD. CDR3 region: CAIGEGVYGYTF. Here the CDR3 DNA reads TGTGCCATAGGAGAGGGAGTCTATGGCTACACCTTC.

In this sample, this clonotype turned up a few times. The CDR3 coding sequence is TGTGCCAGCAGCTTAGCCCGGGACAGGGGGCGGAATGAGCAGTTCTTC. The encoded protein is CASSLARDRGRNEQFF. The chain couples TRBV7-2 to TRBJ2-1; 12 bases map to TRBD1. With V trimmed by 0 bases and J by 7 bases, 4 bases remained unmatched. The length of the CDR3 is 16 residues. Germline V gene lookup returns CDR1 SGHTA and CDR2 FQGNSA.

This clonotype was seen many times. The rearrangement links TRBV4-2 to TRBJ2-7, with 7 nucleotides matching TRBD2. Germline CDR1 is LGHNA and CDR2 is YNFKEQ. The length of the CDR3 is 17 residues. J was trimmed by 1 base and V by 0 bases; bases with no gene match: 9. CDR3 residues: CASSQDAQMGGSYEQYF. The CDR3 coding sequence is TGTGCCAGCAGCCAAGATGCCCAGATGGGGGGGTCCTACGAGCAGTACTTC.

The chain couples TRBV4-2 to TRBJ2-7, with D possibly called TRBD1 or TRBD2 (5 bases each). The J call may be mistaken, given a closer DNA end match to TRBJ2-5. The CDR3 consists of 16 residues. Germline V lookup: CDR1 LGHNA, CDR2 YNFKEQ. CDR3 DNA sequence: TGTGCCAGCAGCCAAGGGACTGGGGGAAAGGGAGAGACCCAGTACTTC. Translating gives CASSQGTGGKGETQYF.

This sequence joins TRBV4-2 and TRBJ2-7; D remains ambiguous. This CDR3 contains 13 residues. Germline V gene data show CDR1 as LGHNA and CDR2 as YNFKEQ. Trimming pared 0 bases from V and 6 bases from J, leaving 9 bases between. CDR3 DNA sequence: TGTGCCAGCAGCCAAGACGGAGAAAGCGAGCAGTACTTC. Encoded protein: CASSQDGESEQYF.

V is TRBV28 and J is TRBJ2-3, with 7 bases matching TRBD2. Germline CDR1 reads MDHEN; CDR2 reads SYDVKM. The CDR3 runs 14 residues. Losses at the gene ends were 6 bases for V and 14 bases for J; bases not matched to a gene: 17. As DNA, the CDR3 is TGTGCCAGCAGGGGAGGGACCCCTGGGTTGTTGGTGTATTTT. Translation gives CASRGGTPGLLVYF.

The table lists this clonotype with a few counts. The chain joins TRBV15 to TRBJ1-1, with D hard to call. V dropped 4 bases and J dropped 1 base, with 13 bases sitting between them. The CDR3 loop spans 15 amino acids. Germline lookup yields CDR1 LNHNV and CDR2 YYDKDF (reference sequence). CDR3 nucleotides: TGTGCCACCAGCAAAGATCGGGTTTCGAACACTGAAGCTTTCTTT. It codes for CATSKDRVSNTEAFF. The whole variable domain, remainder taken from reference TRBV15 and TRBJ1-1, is DAMVIQNPRYQVTQFGKPVTLSCSQTLNHNVMYWYQQKSSQAPKLLFHYYDKDFNNEADTPDNFQSRRPNTSFCFLDIRSPGLGDTAMYLCATSKDRVSNTEAFFGQGTRLTVV.

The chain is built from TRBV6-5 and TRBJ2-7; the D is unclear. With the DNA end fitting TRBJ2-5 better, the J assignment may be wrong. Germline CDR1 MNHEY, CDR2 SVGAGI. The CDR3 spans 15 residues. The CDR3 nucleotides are TGTGCCAGCAGTTACTCGGGCAGCCTTCCTGGGACCCAGTACTTC. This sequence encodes CASSYSGSLPGTQYF.

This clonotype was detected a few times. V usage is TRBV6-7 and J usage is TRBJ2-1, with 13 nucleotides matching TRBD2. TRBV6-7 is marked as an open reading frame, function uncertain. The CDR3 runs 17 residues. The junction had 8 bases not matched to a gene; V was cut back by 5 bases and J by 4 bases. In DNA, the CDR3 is TGTGCCAGCAGTGACCCGGGACTAGCGGGGCCATACAATGAGCAGTTCTTC. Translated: CASSDPGLAGPYNEQFF.

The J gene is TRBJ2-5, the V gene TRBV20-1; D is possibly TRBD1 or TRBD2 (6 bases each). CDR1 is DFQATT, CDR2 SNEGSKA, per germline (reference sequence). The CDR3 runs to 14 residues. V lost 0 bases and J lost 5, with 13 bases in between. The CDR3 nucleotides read TGCAGTGCTAGAGAGGCAGGGGAGGTGGAGACCCAGTACTTC. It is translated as CSAREAGEVETQYF.

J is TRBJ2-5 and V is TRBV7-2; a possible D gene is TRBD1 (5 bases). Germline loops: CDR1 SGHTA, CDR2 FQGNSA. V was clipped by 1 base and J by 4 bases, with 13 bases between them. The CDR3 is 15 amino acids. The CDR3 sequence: CTSSLGDSRRETQYF. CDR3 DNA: TGTACCAGCAGCTTAGGAGACAGCCGTCGAGAGACCCAGTACTTC.